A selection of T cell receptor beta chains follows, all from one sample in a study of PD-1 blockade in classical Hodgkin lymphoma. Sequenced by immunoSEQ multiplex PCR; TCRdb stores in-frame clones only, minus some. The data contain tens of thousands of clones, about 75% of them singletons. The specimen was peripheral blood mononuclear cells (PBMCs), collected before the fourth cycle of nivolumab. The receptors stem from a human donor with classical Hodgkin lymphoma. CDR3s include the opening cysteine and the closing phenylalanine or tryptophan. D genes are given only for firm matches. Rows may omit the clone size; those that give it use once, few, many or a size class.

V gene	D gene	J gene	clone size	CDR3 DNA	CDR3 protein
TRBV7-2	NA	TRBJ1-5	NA	TGTGCCAGCAGCTCGTATAGCAATCAGCCCCAGCATTTT	CASSSYSNQPQHF
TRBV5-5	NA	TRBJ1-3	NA	TGTGCCAGCAGCTTGGGTGGGACAAGGCAGTCGCTCTCTGGAAACACCATATATTTT	CASSLGGTRQSLSGNTIYF
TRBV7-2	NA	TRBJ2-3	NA	TGTGCCAGCAGCTTCGTAACGAATCGCGATACGCAGTATTTT	CASSFVTNRDTQYF
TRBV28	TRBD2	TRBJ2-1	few	TGTGCCAGCAGTACCCGACTAGCGGGAGGGCGTGAGCAGTTCTTC	CASSTRLAGGREQFF
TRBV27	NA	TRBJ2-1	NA	TGTGCCAGCAGTTTATTTATAAGCTCCTACAATGAGCAGTTCTTC	CASSLFISSYNEQFF
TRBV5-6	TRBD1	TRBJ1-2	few	TGTGCCAGCAGCGCATGGACAGGGAGCTCGCGTGGCTACACCTTC	CASSAWTGSSRGYTF
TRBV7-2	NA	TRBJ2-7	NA	TGTGCCAGCAGCTTTCAGGGTGCCTACGAGCAGTACTTC	CASSFQGAYEQYF
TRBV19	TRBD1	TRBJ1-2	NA	TGTGCCAGTAGTATAGGTCGGGGACAGCTTGGCTACACCTTC	CASSIGRGQLGYTF
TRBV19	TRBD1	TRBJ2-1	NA	TGTGCCAGTAGTCGCCGGATGGGCGGACAGGGGGCGAATGAGCAGTTCTTC	CASSRRMGGQGANEQFF
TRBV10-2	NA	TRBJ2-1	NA	TGCGCCAGCAGTGAGTCGGGGTACAATGAGCAGTTCTTC	CASSESGYNEQFF
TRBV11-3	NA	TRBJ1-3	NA	TGTGCCAGCAGCCAGATTGGGGCGGGCGGAAACACCATATATTTT	CASSQIGAGGNTIYF
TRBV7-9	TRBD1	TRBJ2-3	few	TGTGCCAGCAGCCGGGACAGGTACACAGATACGCAGTATTTT	CASSRDRYTDTQYF
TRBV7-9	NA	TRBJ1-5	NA	TGTGCCAGCAGCTCCGGGCCAAATCAGCCCCAGCATTTT	CASSSGPNQPQHF
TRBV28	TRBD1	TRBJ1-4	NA	TGTGCCAGCAGTTCTCGGGACAGGTATAATGAAAAACTGTTTTTT	CASSSRDRYNEKLFF
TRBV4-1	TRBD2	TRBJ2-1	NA	TGCGCCAGCAGCCAGCTAGCGGGAGCTTACAATGAGCAGTTCTTC	CASSQLAGAYNEQFF
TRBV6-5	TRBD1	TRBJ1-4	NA	TGTGCCAGCAGTTATACCGGGACAGCACTTAATGAAAAACTGTTTTTT	CASSYTGTALNEKLFF
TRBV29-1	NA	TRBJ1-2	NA	TGCAGCGTCAACCTTGCCGGGTATGGCTACACCTTC	CSVNLAGYGYTF
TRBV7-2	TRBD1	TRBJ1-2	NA	TGTGCCAGCAGCTTCGGGGCCGGGACAGGATTAAACTATGGCTACACCTTC	CASSFGAGTGLNYGYTF
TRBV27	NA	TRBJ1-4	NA	TGTGCCAGCAGAGAAACTGGACACCGACGATTTAATGAAAAACTGTTTTTT	CASRETGHRRFNEKLFF
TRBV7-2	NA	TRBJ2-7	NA	TGTGCCAGCAGCCGACCAGCCCTTTCCTACGAGCAGTACTTC	CASSRPALSYEQYF
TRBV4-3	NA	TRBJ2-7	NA	TGCGCCAGCAGCCAAGATATCAGGGGCTACGAGCAGTACTTC	CASSQDIRGYEQYF
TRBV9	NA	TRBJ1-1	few	TGTGCCAGCAGCGTAAGGTACGAGGGGGCTGAAGCTTTCTTT	CASSVRYEGAEAFF